This entry concerns a single T cell receptor beta chain. The antigen is undetermined. The CDR3 length is 12 residues. Trimming shortened V by 5 bases and J by 4 bases, and 8 bases separated the two germline ends. CDR1 is MDHEN, CDR2 SYDVKM, per germline. The entry originates in a study of PD-L1 blockade in urothelial cancer. About the research overall: The number of prior chemotherapy regimens per patient was 0 to 3. Study-level results: Below-median TCR clonality that was measured in pretreatment blood predicted better survival. Blood clones associated with the tumor expanded more at 3 weeks in durable-benefit patients.

Produced via immunoSEQ multiplex PCR; TCRdb's table is partial and in-frame only. The table records around 46,000 clones, around 80% of them present only once. This sample's time point: peripheral blood 6 weeks after treatment start. Samples were collected from each patient before treatment and during treatment. Each patient gave between 1 and 8 of them in total. The V gene is TRBV28, the J gene TRBJ1-2, with D unclear. The sequences come from PBMCs, collected around atezolizumab (anti-PD-L1) treatment. The TCR comes from a man aged 60 to 69 with urothelial cancer. This chain's CDR3 is CASSTPSYGYTF. The CDR3 DNA follows: TGTGCCAGCAGTACCCCCAGCTATGGCTACACCTTC.